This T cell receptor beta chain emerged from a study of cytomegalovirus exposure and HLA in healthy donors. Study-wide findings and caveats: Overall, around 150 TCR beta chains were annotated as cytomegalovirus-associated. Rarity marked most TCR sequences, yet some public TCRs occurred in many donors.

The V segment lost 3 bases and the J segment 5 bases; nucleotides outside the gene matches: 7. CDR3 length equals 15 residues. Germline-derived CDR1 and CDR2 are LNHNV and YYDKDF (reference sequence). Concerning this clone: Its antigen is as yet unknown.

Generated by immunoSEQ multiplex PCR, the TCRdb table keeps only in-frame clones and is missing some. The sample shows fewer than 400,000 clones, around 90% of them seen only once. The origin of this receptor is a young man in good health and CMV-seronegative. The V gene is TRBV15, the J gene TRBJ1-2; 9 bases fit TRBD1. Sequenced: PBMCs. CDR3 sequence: CATSSSGTGRYGYTF. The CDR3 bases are TGTGCCACCAGCAGCTCCGGGACAGGGCGGTATGGCTACACCTTC.